Sequencing of this T cell receptor (beta chain) was carried out in a study of cytotoxic CD8 clonotypes in ibrutinib-treated CLL. Whole-study findings and limits: While tracking circulating CD8+ T-cell counts, baseline clonality exceeded that of age-matched healthy donors.

Clones were read by immunoSEQ multiplex PCR, and TCRdb kept only the in-frame ones, dropping some. The sample consists of about 84,000 clones, around 84% of them appearing once. The CDR3 runs to 11 residues. Germline values: CDR1 SGHTS, CDR2 YDEGEE. Trimming left V 10 bases short and J 3 bases short, with 11 bases between. Notes on this clone: Antigen specificity is unknown.

Sample: PBMCs, taken before ibrutinib treatment. The sequence derives from a human donor with chronic lymphocytic leukemia. The chain links TRBV5-8 to TRBJ2-7; D is perhaps TRBD2 (7 bases). This CDR3 is CAGGGGYEQYF. In DNA form, the CDR3 reads TGTGCCGGGGGAGGGGGCTACGAGCAGTACTTC.